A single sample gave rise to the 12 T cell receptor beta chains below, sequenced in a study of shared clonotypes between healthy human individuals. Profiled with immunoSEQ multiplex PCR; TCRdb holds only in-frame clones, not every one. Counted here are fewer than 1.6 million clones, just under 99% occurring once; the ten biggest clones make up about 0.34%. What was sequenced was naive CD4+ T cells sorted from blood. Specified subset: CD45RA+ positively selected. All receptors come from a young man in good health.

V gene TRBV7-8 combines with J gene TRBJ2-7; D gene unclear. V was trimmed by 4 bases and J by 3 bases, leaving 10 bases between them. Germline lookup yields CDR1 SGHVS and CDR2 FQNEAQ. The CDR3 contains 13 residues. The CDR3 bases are TGTGCCAGCAGCTCTTCGCGTTACTACGAGCAGTACTTC. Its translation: CASSSSRYYEQYF.

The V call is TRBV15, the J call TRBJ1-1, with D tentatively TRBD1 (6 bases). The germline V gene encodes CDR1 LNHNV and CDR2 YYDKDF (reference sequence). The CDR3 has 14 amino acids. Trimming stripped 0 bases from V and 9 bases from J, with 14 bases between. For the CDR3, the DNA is TGTGCCACCAGCAGAGATCAGGGGCCAAGGAAAGCTTTCTTT. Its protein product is CATSRDQGPRKAFF.

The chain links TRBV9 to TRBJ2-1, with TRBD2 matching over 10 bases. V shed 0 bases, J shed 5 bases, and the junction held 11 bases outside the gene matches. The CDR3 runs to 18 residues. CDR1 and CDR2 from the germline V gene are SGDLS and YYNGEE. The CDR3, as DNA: TGTGCCAGCAGCGTAGAGGCTAGCGGGAGTATTGGGGACAATGAGCAGTTCTTC. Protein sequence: CASSVEASGSIGDNEQFF. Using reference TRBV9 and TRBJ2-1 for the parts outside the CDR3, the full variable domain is DSGVTQTPKHLITATGQRVTLRCSPRSGDLSVYWYQQSLDQGLQFLIQYYNGEERAKGNILERFSAQQFPDLHSELNLSSLELGDSALYFCASSVEASGSIGDNEQFFGPGTRLTVL.

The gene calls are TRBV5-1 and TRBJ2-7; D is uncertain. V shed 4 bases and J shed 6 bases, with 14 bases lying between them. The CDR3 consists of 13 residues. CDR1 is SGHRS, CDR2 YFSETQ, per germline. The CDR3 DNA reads TGCGCCAGCAGCCTCTACAACCCCCGCGAGCAGTACTTC. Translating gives CASSLYNPREQYF.

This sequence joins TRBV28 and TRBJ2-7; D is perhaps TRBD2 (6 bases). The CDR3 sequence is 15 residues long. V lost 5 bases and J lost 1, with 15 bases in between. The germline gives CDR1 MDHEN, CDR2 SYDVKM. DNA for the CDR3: TGTGCCAGCAGTCTTCGGGGGTCCGAATCCTACGAGCAGTACTTC. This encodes CASSLRGSESYEQYF.

The CDR3 DNA reads TGTGCCAGCAGCGACAGGGGCGGTACTGAAGCTTTCTTT. This codes for CASSDRGGTEAFF. This sequence joins TRBV2 and TRBJ1-1; 8 nucleotides align to TRBD1. Germline V gene sequence: CDR1 SNHLY, CDR2 FYNNEI. V lost 6 bases to trimming and J lost 5 bases; unmatched junction nucleotides: 5. The CDR3 spans 13 residues.

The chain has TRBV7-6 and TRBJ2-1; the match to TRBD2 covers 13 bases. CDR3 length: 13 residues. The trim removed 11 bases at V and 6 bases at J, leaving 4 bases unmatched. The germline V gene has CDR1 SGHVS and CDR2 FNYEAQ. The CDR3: CAGRLAGGNEQFF. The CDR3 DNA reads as TGTGCCGGACGACTAGCGGGAGGCAATGAGCAGTTCTTC. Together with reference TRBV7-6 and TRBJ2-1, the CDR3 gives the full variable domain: GAGVSQSPRYKVTKRGQDVALRCDPISGHVSLYWYRQALGQGPEFLTYFNYEAQQDKSGLPNDRFSAERPEGSISTLTIQRTEQRDSAMYRCAGRLAGGNEQFFGPGTRLTVL.

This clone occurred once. The CDR3 coding sequence is TGTGCCAGCGCTACGGCATCTACCATCCAAGAGACCCAGTACTTC. Protein: CASATASTIQETQYF. The gene calls are TRBV6-6 and TRBJ2-5; no clear D gene. Germline loops: CDR1 MNHNY, CDR2 SVGAGI (reference sequence). Trimming stripped 8 bases from V and 1 base from J, with 17 bases between. This CDR3 is built from 15 residues.

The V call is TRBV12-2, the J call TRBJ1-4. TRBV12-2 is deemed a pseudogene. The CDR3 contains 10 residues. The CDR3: CASRGEKLFF. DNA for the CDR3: TGTGCAAGTCGCGGTGAAAAACTGTTTTTT.

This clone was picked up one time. The CDR3 sequence is CASSSQREEETQYF. In nucleotides, the CDR3 is TGCGCCAGCAGCTCTCAGCGGGAGGAAGAGACCCAGTACTTC. The rearrangement uses TRBV5-1 and TRBJ2-5; TRBD2 aligns across 9 bases. The CDR3 is made up of 14 amino acids. Germline CDR1 reads SGHRS; CDR2 reads YFSETQ. The V segment lost 3 bases and the J segment 3 bases; nucleotides outside the gene matches: 3. The full variable domain, in which reference TRBV5-1 and TRBJ2-5 provide the parts outside the CDR3, is KAGVTQTPRYLIKTRGQQVTLSCSPISGHRSVSWYQQTPGQGLQFLFEYFSETQRNKGNFPGRFSGRQFSNSRSEMNVSTLELGDSALYLCASSSQREEETQYFGPGTRLLVL.

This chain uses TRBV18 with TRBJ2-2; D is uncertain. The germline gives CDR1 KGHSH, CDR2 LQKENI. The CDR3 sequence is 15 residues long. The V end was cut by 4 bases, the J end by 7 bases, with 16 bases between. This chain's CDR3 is CASSRSFRQNGELFF. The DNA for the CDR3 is TGTGCCAGCTCACGTAGTTTTCGGCAAAACGGGGAGCTGTTTTTT.

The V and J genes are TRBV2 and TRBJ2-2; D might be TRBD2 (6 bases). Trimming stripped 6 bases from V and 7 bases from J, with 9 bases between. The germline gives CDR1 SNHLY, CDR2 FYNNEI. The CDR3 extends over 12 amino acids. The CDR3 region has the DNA TGTGCCAGCAGGCGGGACGGCGGGGAGCTGTTTTTT. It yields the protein CASRRDGGELFF.